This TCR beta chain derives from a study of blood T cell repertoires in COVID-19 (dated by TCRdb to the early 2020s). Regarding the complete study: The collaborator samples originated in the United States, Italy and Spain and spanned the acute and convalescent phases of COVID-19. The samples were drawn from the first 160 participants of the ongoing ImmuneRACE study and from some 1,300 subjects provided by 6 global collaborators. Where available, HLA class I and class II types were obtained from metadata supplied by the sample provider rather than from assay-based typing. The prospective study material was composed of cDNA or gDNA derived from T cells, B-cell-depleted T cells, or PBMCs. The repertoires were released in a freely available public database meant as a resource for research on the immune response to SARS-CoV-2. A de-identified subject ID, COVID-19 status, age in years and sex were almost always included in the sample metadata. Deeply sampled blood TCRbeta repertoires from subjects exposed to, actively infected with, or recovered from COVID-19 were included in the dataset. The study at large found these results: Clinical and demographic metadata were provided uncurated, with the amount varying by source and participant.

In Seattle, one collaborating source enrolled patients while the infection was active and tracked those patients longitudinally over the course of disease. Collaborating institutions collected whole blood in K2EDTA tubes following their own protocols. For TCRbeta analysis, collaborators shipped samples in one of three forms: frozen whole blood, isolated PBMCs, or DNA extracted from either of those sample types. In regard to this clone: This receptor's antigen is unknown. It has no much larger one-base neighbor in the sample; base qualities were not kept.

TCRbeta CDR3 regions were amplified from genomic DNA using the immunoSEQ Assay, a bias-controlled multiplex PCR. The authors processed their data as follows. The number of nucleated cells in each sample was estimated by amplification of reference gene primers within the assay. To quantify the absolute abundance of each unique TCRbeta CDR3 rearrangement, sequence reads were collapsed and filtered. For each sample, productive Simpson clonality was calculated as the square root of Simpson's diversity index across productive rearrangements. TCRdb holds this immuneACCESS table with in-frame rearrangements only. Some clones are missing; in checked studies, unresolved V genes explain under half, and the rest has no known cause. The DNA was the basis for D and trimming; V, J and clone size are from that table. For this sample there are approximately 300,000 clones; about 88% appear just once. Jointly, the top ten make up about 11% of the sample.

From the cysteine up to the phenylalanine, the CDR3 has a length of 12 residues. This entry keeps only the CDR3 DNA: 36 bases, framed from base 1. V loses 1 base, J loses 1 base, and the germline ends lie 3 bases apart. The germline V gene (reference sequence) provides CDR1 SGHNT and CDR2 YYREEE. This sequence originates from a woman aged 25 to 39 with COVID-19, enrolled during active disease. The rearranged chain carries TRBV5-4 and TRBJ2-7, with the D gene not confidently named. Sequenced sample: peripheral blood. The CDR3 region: CASSLTSYEQYF. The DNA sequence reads TGTGCCAGCAGCTTGACTTCCTACGAGCAGTACTTC.